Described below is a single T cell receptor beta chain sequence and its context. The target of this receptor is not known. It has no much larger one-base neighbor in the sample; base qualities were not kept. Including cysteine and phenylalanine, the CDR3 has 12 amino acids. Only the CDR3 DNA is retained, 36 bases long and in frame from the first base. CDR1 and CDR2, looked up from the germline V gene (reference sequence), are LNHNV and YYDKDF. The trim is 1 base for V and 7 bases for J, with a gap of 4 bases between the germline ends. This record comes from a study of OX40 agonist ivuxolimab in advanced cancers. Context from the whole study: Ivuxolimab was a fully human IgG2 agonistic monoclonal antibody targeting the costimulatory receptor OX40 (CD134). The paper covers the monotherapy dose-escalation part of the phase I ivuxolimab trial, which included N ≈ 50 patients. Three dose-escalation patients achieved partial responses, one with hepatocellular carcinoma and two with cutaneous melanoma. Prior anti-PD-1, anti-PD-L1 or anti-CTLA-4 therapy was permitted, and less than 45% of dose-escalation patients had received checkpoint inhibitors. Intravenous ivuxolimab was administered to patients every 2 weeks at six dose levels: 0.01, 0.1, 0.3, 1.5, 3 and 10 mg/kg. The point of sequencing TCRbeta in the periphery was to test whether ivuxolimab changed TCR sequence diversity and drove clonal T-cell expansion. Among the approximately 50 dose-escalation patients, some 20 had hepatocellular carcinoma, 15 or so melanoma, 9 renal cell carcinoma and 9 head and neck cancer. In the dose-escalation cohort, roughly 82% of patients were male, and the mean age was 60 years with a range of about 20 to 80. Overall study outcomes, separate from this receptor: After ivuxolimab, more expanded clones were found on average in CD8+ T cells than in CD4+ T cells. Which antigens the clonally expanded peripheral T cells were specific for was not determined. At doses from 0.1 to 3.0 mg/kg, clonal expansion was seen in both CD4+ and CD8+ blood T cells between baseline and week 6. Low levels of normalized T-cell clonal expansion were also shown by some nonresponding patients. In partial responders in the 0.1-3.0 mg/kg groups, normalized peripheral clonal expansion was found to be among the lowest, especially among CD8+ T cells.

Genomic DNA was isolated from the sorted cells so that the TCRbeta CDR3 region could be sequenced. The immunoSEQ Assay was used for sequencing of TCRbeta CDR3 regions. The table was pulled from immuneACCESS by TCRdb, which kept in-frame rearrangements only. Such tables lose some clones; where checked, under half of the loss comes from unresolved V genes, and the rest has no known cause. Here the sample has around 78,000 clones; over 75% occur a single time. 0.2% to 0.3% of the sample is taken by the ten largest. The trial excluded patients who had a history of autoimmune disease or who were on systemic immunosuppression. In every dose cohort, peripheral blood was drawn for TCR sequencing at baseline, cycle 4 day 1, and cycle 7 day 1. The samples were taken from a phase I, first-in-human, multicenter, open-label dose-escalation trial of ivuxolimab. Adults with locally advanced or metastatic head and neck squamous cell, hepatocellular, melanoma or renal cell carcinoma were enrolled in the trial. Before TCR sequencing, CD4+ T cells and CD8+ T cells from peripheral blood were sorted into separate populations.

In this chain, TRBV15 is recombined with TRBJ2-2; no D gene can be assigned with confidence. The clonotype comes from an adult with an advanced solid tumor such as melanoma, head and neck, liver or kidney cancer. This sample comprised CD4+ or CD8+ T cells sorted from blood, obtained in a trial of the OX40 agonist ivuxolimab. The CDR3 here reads CATSRGNGELFF. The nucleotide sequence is TGTGCCACCAGCAGAGGGAACGGGGAGCTGTTTTTT.